Presented here are 9 T cell receptor beta chains from one specimen sequenced in a study of tumor-infiltrating lymphocytes in primary liver carcinoma (dated by TCRdb to 2016 to 2017). These reads were obtained on an Illumina HiSeq 2500. Starting from approximately 0.5 ug total RNA, TCRbeta-specific cDNA was produced by reverse transcription with a constant-region primer and ProtoScript II reverse transcriptase. Three nested multiplex PCR rounds, following a slightly modified ARM-PCR procedure, were used to build the TCRbeta libraries. The first two PCR rounds used multiplex TRBV1-TRBV30 forward primers with a Cbeta reverse primer, each for 10 to 11 cycles. TCRdb handled the public reads itself, with Q25 trimming in fastp and clone calling in MiXCR, and kept productive beta chains. Rows with a matching CDR3 protein are joined into one entry that keeps the most common DNA and genes. The sample data list some 190,000 distinct CDR3 sequences, and 85% of these were observed just once. Clones ranked in the top ten supply around a sixth of the sample.

Total RNA and DNA were co-extracted without cell sorting from about 19-30 mg of bulk tissue using the AllPrep DNA/RNA mini kit. The specimen sequenced was tumor tissue from primary liver carcinoma. These receptors were obtained from a man aged 40-49 years with primary liver carcinoma and hepatitis B virus infection.

Comments on this clonotype: Sequence at one end of the junction differs from germline and may be a read error. V and J are TRBV11-1 and TRBJ2-7; TRBD1 agrees at 8 bases. The CDR3 runs 15 residues. Germline V gene data show CDR1 as SGHAT and CDR2 as FQDESV (reference sequence). CDR3 DNA sequence: TGTGCCAGCGGCTCGCTTCCAGGGGGCGCCTACGTGCAGTACTTC. Its translation: CASGSLPGGAYVQYF.

There are a few counts of this clonotype. The missing conserved phenylalanine or tryptophan at the end of this CDR3 makes a read error likely. The DNA is omitted, as the CDR3 cannot be located on it reliably, and the CDR3 follows TCRdb's listing. This sequence joins TRBV4-1 and TRBJ2-1; the table's D gene call, TRBD2, was not cross checked with the DNA. Germline CDR1 and CDR2: MGHRA and YSYEKL. The CDR3 is 15 amino acids in total, end residues counted. CDR3 sequence: CTSSQEEGLPNSPFL.

As concerns this clonotype: It may be a read error: a sequence one base away is much more abundant. V is TRBV5-1 and J is TRBJ1-5; 7 nucleotides match TRBD1. The CDR3 spans 15 residues. In germline, CDR1 is SGHRS, CDR2 YFSETQ. This CDR3 is CASILYRDRHQPQHF. CDR3 nucleotide sequence: TGCGCCAGCATCTTGTACCGGGACAGACATCAGCCCCAGCATTTT.

Concerning this clonotype: The junction does not match germline at one end; this may be a read error. The chain is built from TRBV12-3 or TRBV12-4 and TRBJ1-5; D unclear. The CDR3 length is 15 residues. The CDR3 bases are TGTGCCATCAGTCCCGCAGCGCAGGCTAACCAGCCCCAGCATTTT. Translation gives CAISPAAQANQPQHF.

There are many counts of this clonotype. The genes are TRBV7-9 and TRBJ1-1; the D is unclear. This CDR3 is 15 amino acids long. CDR1 and CDR2 (germline): SEHNR, FQNEAQ (reference sequence). Trimming stripped 5 bases from V and 1 base from J, with 14 bases between. CDR3 protein: CASSLSRTENTEAFF. In DNA form, the CDR3 reads TGTGCCAGCAGCCTATCCCGGACCGAGAACACTGAAGCTTTCTTT.

This clonotype was detected ten times or more. The J gene is TRBJ1-4, the V gene TRBV30; possibly TRBD1 for D (5 bases). The length of the CDR3 is 15 residues. Germline values: CDR1 GTSNPN, CDR2 SVGIG (reference sequence). V gave up 3 bases and J gave up 4 bases, with 15 bases separating them. The CDR3 nucleotides are TGTGCCTGGAGGGCCGCGGGGCAGCATAATGAAAAACTGTTTTTT. Protein sequence: CAWRAAGQHNEKLFF.

This clonotype was seen a few times. A single base separates this from a much larger clone, so it may be a read error. Here the CDR3 DNA reads TGTGCCAGCAGCTTTGAGAACAATGCGCAGTTCTTC. As protein: CASSFENNAQFF. This rearrangement joins TRBV7-9 to TRBJ2-1; no firm D call. Germline CDR1 is SEHNR and CDR2 is FQNEAQ (reference sequence). The CDR3 has 12 amino acids.

In regard to this clonotype: A read error may produce the germline difference seen at one junction end. The rearrangement uses TRBV11-2 and TRBJ2-7, with a possible D match to TRBD1 (5 bases). The germline V gene encodes CDR1 SGHAT and CDR2 FQNNGV. The CDR3 is made up of 15 amino acids. The CDR3 is CDSNLRWKGENEQYF. Here the CDR3 DNA reads TGTGACAGCAACTTACGATGGAAAGGGGAAAACGAGCAGTACTTC.

About this clonotype: Mismatch with germline at one junction end may stem from a read error. The chain employs TRBV11-2 and TRBJ1-5; tentative D call: TRBD1 (6 bases). CDR1 SGHAT and CDR2 FQNNGV come from the germline V gene. The CDR3 consists of 17 residues. CDR3 nucleotides: TGTACCAGCAGCTTAGTAGGGGTAACAGGGAGCAATCACCCCCAGCACTTT. Encoded protein: CTSSLVGVTGSNHPQHF.